Given below is one TCR beta chain in context. V dropped 4 bases and J dropped 7; count of bases not matched to a gene: 9. The CDR3 totals 13 residues. Germline CDR1 and CDR2: GTSNPN and SVGIG (reference sequence). The source of the sample is a study of cytomegalovirus exposure and HLA in healthy donors. PCR used 60 Vbeta primers and 13 Jbeta primers. TCRdb keeps only in-frame clones here, not all; method: immunoSEQ multiplex PCR. The data show around 130,000 clones, almost 85% seen once. The sample was PBMCs. The chain has TRBV30 and TRBJ1-1; 7 bases are a match to TRBD1. This receptor was identified in a boy between 2 and 10 years old in good health and CMV-seronegative. The CDR3, as DNA: TGTGCCTGGATCCCACCAAACAGGGGTGAAGCTTTCTTT. This sequence encodes CAWIPPNRGEAFF.